This T cell receptor beta chain was captured by sequencing in a study of T cell responses to AZD1222 COVID-19 vaccine. Findings and limits, study-wide: At study baseline, merely more than 5 AZD1222 recipients were seropositive.

Notes on this clone: Its specificity is not known.

Only in-frame clones appear in the TCRdb table, and some are missing; sequencing was by immunoSEQ multiplex PCR. This sample has about 120,000 clones, with roughly nine tenths found just once. The clonotype was recovered from an adult in good health. Sequencing used peripheral blood, obtained on day 0 of AZD1222 vaccination.

CDR3 amino acids: CASSQWAGGDNSPLHF. CDR3 nucleotide sequence: TGTGCCAGCAGCCAGTGGGCAGGGGGAGATAATTCACCCCTCCACTTT. V and J are TRBV7-9 and TRBJ1-6, with 7 bases that match TRBD1. J gave up 5 bases and V 5 bases, and 9 bases lay outside the gene matches. Germline lookup yields CDR1 SEHNR and CDR2 FQNEAQ (reference sequence). The CDR3 is 16 residues long.